Listed below are T cell receptor beta chains from one sample, sequenced in a study of monozygotic twins with inflammatory bowel disease. TCRdb reprocessed the 5' RACE reads, with one entry per CDR3 protein and no DNA. The sample's table shows over 150,000 distinct CDR3 sequences. Sequencing used blood. The receptors were sampled from a human donor with ulcerative colitis or Crohn's disease, or a healthy co-twin of an affected twin (not recorded which). The CDR3 runs from the conserved cysteine through the conserved F or W. Fields, in order: CDR3 protein, V gene, J gene.

CASSYDTLNTEAFF	TRBV6-2/TRBV6-3	TRBJ1-1
CASDRGAGNTIYF	TRBV9	TRBJ1-3
CASSPDLAGAYEQYF	TRBV18	TRBJ2-7
CSARGDRGNYEQYF	TRBV20-1	TRBJ2-7
CASRGDTQGSEQYF	TRBV5-1	TRBJ2-7
CASSYDKDRETQYF	TRBV6-5	TRBJ2-5
CASSFGTGIGEQYF	TRBV12-3/TRBV12-4	TRBJ2-7
CASSWDSGSNEQFF	TRBV7-2	TRBJ2-1
CSVEFQGDEQYF	TRBV29-1	TRBJ2-7
CASSLNGQGAFPGELFF	TRBV7-3	TRBJ2-2
CASSYLAGGQETQYF	TRBV6-5	TRBJ2-5
CASSPPWAGDFYEQYF	TRBV28	TRBJ2-7
CSVGGDSWELFF	TRBV29-1	TRBJ2-2
CASSPPTGGPDEQYF	TRBV18	TRBJ2-7
CASSLASGQYEQYF	TRBV7-9	TRBJ2-7
CASRPGSGTSGRGAYEQYF	TRBV2	TRBJ2-7
CSVGLGLGADTQYF	TRBV29-1	TRBJ2-3
CASSHRWLYEQYF	TRBV27	TRBJ2-7
CASSSDRGRTDTQYF	TRBV13	TRBJ2-3
CSARQGAQPPTGELFF	TRBV20-1	TRBJ2-2
CASSRDGGGRMNTEAFF	TRBV5-6	TRBJ1-1
CASNWAGEEDTQYF	TRBV4-1	TRBJ2-3
CASNFASSTDTQYF	TRBV19	TRBJ2-3
CASSLALGNGELFF	TRBV5-1	TRBJ2-2
CASRFADIYEQYF	TRBV27	TRBJ2-7
CASDSPGANEQFF	TRBV12-3/TRBV12-4	TRBJ2-1
CATSSTQGRVNIQYF	TRBV15	TRBJ2-4
CASSFLAGVYTDNEQFF	TRBV5-1	TRBJ2-1
CSGLLGHPTYEQYF	TRBV29-1	TRBJ2-7
CASSQAGTAYEQYF	TRBV3-1	TRBJ2-7
CASSSNSLAGVTGELFF	TRBV5-1	TRBJ2-2
CASSGGQNTGELVF	TRBV5-1	TRBJ2-2
CSAHPGTLYEQYF	TRBV20-1	TRBJ2-7
CASSRGQGNTGELFF	TRBV18	TRBJ2-2
CATSGEGLTYNEQFF	TRBV15	TRBJ2-1
CASSPTPEGETQYF	TRBV18	TRBJ2-5
CASSLRPLFYEQYF	TRBV5-4	TRBJ2-7
CASSFKQGPKGTEAFF	TRBV5-1	TRBJ1-1
CASSPQGKGTGELFF	TRBV27	TRBJ2-2
CASSSLARTDTQYF	TRBV5-1	TRBJ2-3
CSPPGTVPHFPYNEQFF	TRBV29-1	TRBJ2-1
CSARGQQNAKLFF	TRBV20-1	TRBJ1-4